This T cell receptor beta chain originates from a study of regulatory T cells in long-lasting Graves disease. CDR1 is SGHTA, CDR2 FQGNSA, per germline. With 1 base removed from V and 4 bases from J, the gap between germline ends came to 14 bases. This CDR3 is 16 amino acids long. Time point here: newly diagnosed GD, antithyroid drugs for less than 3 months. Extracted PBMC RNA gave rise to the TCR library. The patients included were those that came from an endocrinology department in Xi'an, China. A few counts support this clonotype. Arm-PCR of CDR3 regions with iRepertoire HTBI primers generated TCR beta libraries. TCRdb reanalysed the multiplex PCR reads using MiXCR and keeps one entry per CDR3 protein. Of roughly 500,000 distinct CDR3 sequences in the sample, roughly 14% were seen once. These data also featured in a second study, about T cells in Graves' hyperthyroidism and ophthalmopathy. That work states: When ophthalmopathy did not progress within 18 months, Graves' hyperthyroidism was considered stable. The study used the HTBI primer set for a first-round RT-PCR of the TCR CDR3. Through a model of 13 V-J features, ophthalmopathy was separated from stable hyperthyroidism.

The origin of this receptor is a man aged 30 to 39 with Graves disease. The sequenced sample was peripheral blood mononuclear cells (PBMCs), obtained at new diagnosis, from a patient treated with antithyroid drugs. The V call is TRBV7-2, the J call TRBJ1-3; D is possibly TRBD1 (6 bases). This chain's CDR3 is CASSLVGAGYGNTIYF. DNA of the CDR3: TGTGCCAGCAGCTTAGTGGGGGCAGGGTACGGAAACACCATATATTTT. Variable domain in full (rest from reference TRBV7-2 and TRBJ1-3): GAGVSQSPSNKVTEKGKDVELRCDPISGHTALYWYRQSLGQGLEFLIYFQGNSAPDKSGLPSDRFSAERTGGSVSTLTIQRTQQEDSAVYLCASSLVGAGYGNTIYFGEGSWLTVV.